This TCR beta chain was identified in a study of Graves' ophthalmopathy and Graves' hyperthyroidism. Germline V lookup: CDR1 SEHNR, CDR2 FQNEAQ (reference sequence). The CDR3 spans 14 residues. The junction had 5 bases not matched to a gene; V was cut back by 3 bases and J by 4 bases. CDR3 regions of TCR beta were amplified from RNA transcripts. Investigators did first-round RT-PCR with HTBI primers, then second-round multiplex PCR. One entry per CDR3 protein results from TCRdb running MiXCR on the multiplex PCR reads. The sample lists approximately 700,000 distinct CDR3 sequences, over 40% occurring once. As concerns this clonotype: This sequence may be a read error, since a much larger clone differs from it by one base.

Sequenced: peripheral blood. The chain joins TRBV7-9 to TRBJ1-1; 7 bases match TRBD1. This sequence originates from an adult man with Graves' ophthalmopathy. The CDR3, as DNA: TGTGCCAGCAGCTTTACCAGGGGGAGCACTGAAGCTTTCTTT. This gives the protein CASSFTRGSTEAFF.